Following are 6 T cell receptor beta chains from one sample sequenced in a study of shared clonotypes between healthy human individuals. TCRdb keeps only in-frame clones here, not all; method: immunoSEQ multiplex PCR. The sample contains over a million clones, around 75% of which appear only once. Sequencing input: memory CD4+ T cells sorted from blood. Subset in this sample: CD45RA-negative fraction. These receptor sequences come from a man younger than 35 in good health.

The chain combines TRBV6-5 with TRBJ2-7; D is tentatively TRBD1 or TRBD2 (5 bases each). The germline V gene has CDR1 MNHEY and CDR2 SVGAGI. V gave up 0 bases and J gave up 5 bases, with 11 bases separating them. The CDR3 sequence is 14 residues long. In nucleotides, the CDR3 is TGTGCCAGCAGTTACTCCCCGAGGGGACACGAGCAGTACTTC. Translation: CASSYSPRGHEQYF.

The chain joins TRBV5-1 to TRBJ2-1, with 8 bases identical to TRBD2. V lost 2 bases and J lost 2; bases outside the gene matches: 3. The CDR3 extends over 15 amino acids. From germline, CDR1 is SGHRS and CDR2 YFSETQ. CDR3 sequence: CASSFQGLAYNEQFF. The CDR3 DNA reads as TGCGCCAGCAGCTTTCAGGGACTAGCCTACAATGAGCAGTTCTTC.

This chain links TRBV6-5 with TRBJ1-3; D unclear. Germline-derived CDR1 and CDR2 are MNHEY and SVGAGI. V lost 8 bases and J lost 3, with 17 bases in between. This CDR3 has 15 residues. CDR3 sequence reads: CASAASGLGGNTIYF. The CDR3 nucleotides read TGTGCCAGCGCGGCCTCAGGCCTGGGTGGAAACACCATATATTTT.

The chain carries TRBV6-5 and TRBJ2-7; no clear D. V was trimmed by 6 bases and J by 0 bases, leaving 9 bases between them. Germline V gene data show CDR1 as MNHEY and CDR2 as SVGAGI. The CDR3 loop spans 13 amino acids. The CDR3 DNA is TGTGCCAGCAGACCCCTCAGCTCCTACGAGCAGTACTTC. Translating it yields CASRPLSSYEQYF.

In its sample, this clone was seen a few times. V and J are TRBV10-3 and TRBJ1-5; D remains ambiguous. The CDR3 runs to 12 residues. Germline V gene lookup returns CDR1 ENHRY and CDR2 SYGVKD. V lost 3 bases and J 5 bases, leaving 5 bases between the germline ends. CDR3 DNA: TGTGCCATCAGTGACTATTATCAGCCCCAGCATTTT. Translation: CAISDYYQPQHF.

DNA for the CDR3: TGCGCCAGCTGGGGGGGGCTCTACAATGAGCAGTTCTTC. The encoded protein is CASWGGLYNEQFF. The chain carries TRBV10-2 and TRBJ2-1, with a tentative D call TRBD2 (7 bases). The length of the CDR3 is 13 residues. The germline CDR1 and CDR2 sequences are WSHSY and SAAADI. Trimming took off 8 bases at V and 3 bases at J, with 11 bases between the two ends.